This TCR beta chain came from a study of T cells in Graves' hyperthyroidism and ophthalmopathy. Researchers took RNA transcripts and amplified the TCR beta CDR3 regions from them. RT-PCR in the first round (using the HTBI primer set) targeted the TCR CDR3. TCRdb reprocessed the multiplex PCR reads via MiXCR and lists one record per CDR3 protein. The top ten clones hold around 31% of a sample with 250,000 or so distinct CDR3 sequences, roughly 15% of them seen once. The table lists this clonotype with many counts. Its antigen is currently unknown. Per germline, CDR1 SGDLS and CDR2 YYNGEE. The CDR3 length is 14 residues. V lost 2 bases and J lost 4, with 12 bases in between. Study conclusions and caveats: Most thyroid clonotypes with frequency above 0.001 were detected in blood.

Source material: blood. The chain couples TRBV9 to TRBJ1-1; D is uncertain. The origin of this receptor is a woman in her forties or fifties with Graves' hyperthyroidism that later progressed to Graves' ophthalmopathy. The CDR3 DNA reads as TGTGCCAGCAGCGTCGAAACCGATGGCACTGAAGCTTTCTTT. Protein product: CASSVETDGTEAFF.